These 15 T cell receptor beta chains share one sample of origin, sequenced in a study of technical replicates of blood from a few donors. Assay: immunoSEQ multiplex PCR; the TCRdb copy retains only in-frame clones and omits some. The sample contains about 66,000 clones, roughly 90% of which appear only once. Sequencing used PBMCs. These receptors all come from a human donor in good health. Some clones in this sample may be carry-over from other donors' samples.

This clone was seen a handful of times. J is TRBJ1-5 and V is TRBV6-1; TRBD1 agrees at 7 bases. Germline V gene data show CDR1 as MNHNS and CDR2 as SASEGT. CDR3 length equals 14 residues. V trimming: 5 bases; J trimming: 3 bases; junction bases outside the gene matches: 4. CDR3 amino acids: CASSTDRVNQPQHF. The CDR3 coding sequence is TGTGCCAGCAGTACCGACAGGGTCAATCAGCCCCAGCATTTT.

This CDR3 is CASSPDQGEKLFF. The CDR3 DNA reads as TGTGCCAGCAGCCCGGACCAGGGGGAAAAACTGTTTTTT. The chain is built from TRBV5-4 and TRBJ1-4, with D possibly being TRBD1 (6 bases). V was cut by 4 bases and J by 8 bases, with 12 bases left in between. The CDR3 is made up of 13 amino acids. Germline CDR1 SGHNT, CDR2 YYREEE (reference sequence). The variable domain in full, with the rest retrieved from reference TRBV5-4 and TRBJ1-4, is ETGVTQSPTHLIKTRGQQVTLRCSSQSGHNTVSWYQQALGQGPQFIFQYYREEENGRGNFPPRFSGLQFPNYSSELNVNALELDDSALYLCASSPDQGEKLFFGSGTQLSVL.

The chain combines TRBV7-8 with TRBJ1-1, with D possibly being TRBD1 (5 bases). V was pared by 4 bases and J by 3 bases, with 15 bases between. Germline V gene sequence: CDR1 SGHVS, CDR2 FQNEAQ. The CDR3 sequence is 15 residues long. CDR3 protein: CASSSGEVGYTEAFF. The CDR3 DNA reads TGTGCCAGCAGCTCGGGGGAGGTCGGGTACACTGAAGCTTTCTTT.

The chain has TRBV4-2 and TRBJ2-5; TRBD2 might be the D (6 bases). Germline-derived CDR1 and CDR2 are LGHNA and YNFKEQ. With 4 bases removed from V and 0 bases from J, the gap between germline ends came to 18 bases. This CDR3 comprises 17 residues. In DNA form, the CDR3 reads TGTGCCAGCAGCCGAGCCATGGTAGCGGACTACCAAGAGACCCAGTACTTC. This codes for CASSRAMVADYQETQYF.

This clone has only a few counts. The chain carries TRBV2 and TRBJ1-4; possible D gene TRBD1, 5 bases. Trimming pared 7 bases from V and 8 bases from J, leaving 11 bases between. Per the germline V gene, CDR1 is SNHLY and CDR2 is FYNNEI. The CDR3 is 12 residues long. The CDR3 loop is CASTPGSEKLFF. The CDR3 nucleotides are TGTGCCAGCACCCCAGGGTCAGAAAAACTGTTTTTT.

In DNA, the CDR3 is TGTGCCAGTAGTTTGGCAGGGAACACTGAAGCTTTCTTT. This translates into CASSLAGNTEAFF. This sequence joins TRBV19 and TRBJ1-1; D uncertain. The CDR3 totals 13 residues. The germline V gene has CDR1 LNHDA and CDR2 SQIVND (reference sequence). Trimming removed 5 bases at V and 1 base at J, with 8 bases between.

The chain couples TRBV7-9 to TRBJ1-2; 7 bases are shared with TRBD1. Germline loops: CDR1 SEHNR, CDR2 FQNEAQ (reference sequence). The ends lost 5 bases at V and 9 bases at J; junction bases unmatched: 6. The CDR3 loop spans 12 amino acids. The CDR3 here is CASSGEQGSYTF. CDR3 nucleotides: TGTGCCAGCAGCGGAGAACAGGGGAGCTACACCTTC.

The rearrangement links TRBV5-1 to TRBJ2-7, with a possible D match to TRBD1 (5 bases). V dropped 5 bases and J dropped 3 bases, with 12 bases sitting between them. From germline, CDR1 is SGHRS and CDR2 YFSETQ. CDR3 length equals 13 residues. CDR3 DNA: TGCGCCAGCAGTCAAGGGGCCAACTACGAGCAGTACTTC. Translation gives CASSQGANYEQYF.

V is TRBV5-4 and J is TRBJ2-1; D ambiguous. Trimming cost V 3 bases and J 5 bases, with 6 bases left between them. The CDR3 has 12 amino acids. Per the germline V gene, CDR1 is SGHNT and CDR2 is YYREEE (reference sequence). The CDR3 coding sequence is TGTGCCAGCAGCTATCCTAACAATGAGCAGTTCTTC. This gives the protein CASSYPNNEQFF.

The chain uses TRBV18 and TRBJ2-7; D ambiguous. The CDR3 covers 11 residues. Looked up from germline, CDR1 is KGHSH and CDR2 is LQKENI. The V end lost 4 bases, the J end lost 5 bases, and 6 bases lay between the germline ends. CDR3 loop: CASSHTDEQYF. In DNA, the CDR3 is TGTGCCAGCTCACATACTGACGAGCAGTACTTC.

Here the CDR3 reads CSIERGGRETQYF. The CDR3 DNA follows: TGCAGCATCGAGCGGGGGGGCCGAGAGACCCAGTACTTC. This chain joins TRBV29-1 and TRBJ2-5; TRBD2 matches 10 bases. The CDR3 spans 13 residues. The germline V gene has CDR1 SQVTM and CDR2 ANQGSEA. The V segment lost 8 bases and the J segment 4 bases; nucleotides outside the gene matches: 7. Based on the CDR3 plus reference TRBV29-1 and TRBJ2-5, the full variable domain is SAVISQKPSRDICQRGTSLTIQCQVDSQVTMMFWYRQQPGQSLTLIATANQGSEATYESGFVIDKFPISRPNLTFSTLTVSNMSPEDSSIYLCSIERGGRETQYFGPGTRLLVL.

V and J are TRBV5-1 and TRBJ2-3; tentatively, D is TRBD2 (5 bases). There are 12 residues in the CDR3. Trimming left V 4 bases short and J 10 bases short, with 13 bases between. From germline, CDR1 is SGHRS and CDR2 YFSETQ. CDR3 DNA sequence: TGCGCCAGCAGCCTGGAGGATAGCGCGCAGTATTTT. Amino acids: CASSLEDSAQYF.

CDR3 nucleotides: TGTGCCATCAGTGAGTCGTTTCAGGGGGCGAACGGGGAGCTGTTTTTT. This sequence encodes CAISESFQGANGELFF. This chain links TRBV10-3 with TRBJ2-2, with TRBD1 matching 8 bases. The CDR3 is made up of 16 amino acids. Per germline, CDR1 ENHRY and CDR2 SYGVKD. Germline trimming cut 0 bases from V and 7 bases from J; bases unmatched to any gene: 7.

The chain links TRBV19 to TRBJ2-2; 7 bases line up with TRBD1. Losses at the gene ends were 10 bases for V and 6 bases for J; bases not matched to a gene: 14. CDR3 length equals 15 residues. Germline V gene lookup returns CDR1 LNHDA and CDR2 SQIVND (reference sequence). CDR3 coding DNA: TGTGCCAACTTAAAGACAGGGATGTGGTCCGGGGAGCTGTTTTTT. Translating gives CANLKTGMWSGELFF. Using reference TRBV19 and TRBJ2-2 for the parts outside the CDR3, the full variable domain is DGGITQSPKYLFRKEGQNVTLSCEQNLNHDAMYWYRQDPGQGLRLIYYSQIVNDFQKGDIAEGYSVSREKKESFPLTVTSAQKNPTAFYLCANLKTGMWSGELFFGEGSRLTVL.

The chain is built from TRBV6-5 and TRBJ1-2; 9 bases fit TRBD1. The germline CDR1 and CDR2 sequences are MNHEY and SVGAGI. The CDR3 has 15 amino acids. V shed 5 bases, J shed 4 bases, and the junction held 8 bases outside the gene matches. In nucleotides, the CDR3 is TGTGCCAGCAGTACATTAACAGGGGGCGGCTATGGCTACACCTTC. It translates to CASSTLTGGGYGYTF.